The present T cell receptor (beta chain) was sequenced within a study of blood T cell repertoires in COVID-19. Across 20 to 25 US areas, participants ranged in age from about 18 to 100 years. After removal of 10 bases from V and 3 bases from J, the junction contained 17 bases not matched to a gene. This CDR3 has 16 residues. Assay used: immunoSEQ multiplex PCR; TCRdb lists only in-frame clones, some missing. The table records about 400,000 clones, around 90% of them present only once. The chain has TRBV23-1 and TRBJ2-7, with 8 bases matching TRBD2. TRBV23-1 qualifies as an ORF whose function is uncertain. The sample was PBMCs or T cells enriched from blood (not recorded which). This clonotype originated in a woman aged 40 to 50 with acute COVID-19. The chain's CDR3 is CATPGVRSGDNYEQYF. The CDR3 DNA follows: TGCGCCACCCCTGGAGTCCGTAGCGGGGATAACTACGAGCAGTACTTC.